What follows describes a single T cell receptor (beta chain). In the study's own analysis: Using reference gene primer amplification, nucleated cell counts were estimated. Measured with immunoSEQ multiplex PCR; TCRdb has only the in-frame clones, and not every one. That table is the source of V, J and clone size, and D and trimming were worked out from the DNA. The sample has 150,000 to 200,000 clones; 80% to 90% are singletons. This CDR3 has 14 residues. Trimming at V came to 2 bases and at J to 6 bases, leaving 7 bases not matched to a gene. The germline gives CDR1 MNHEY, CDR2 SVGAGI. The sample originates from a study of blood T cell repertoires in COVID-19. About the study: Sites in the United States, Italy and Spain provided acute and convalescent COVID-19 samples. PBMCs, B-cell-depleted T cells, or T cells provided the cDNA or gDNA that made up the material.

Material: peripheral blood. This chain joins TRBV6-5 and TRBJ2-7; 7 nucleotides align to TRBD1. The sequence came from a man over 45 with active or convalescent COVID-19. CDR3 DNA sequence: TGTGCCAGCAGTTACCGGGACAGCATGACCGAGCAGTACTTC. Protein: CASSYRDSMTEQYF.